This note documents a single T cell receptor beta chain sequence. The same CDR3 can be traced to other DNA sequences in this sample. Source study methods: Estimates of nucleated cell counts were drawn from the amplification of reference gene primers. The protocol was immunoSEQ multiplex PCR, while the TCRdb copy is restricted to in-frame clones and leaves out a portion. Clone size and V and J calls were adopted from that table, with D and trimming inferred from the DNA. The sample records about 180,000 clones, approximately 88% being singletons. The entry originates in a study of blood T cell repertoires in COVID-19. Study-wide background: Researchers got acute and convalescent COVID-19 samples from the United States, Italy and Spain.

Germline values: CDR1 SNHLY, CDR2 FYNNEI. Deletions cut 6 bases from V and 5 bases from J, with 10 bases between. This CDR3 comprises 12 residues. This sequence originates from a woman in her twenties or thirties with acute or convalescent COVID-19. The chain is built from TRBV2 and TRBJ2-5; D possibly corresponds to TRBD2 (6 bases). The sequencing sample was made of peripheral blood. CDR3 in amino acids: CASREGRETQYF. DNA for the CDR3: TGTGCCAGCAGGGAGGGACGTGAGACCCAGTACTTC. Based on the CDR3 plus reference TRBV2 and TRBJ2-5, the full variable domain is EPEVTQTPSHQVTQMGQEVILRCVPISNHLYFYWYRQILGQKVEFLVSFYNNEISEKSEIFDDQFSVERPDGSNFTLKIRSTKLEDSAMYFCASREGRETQYFGPGTRLLVL.